This passage covers 8 T cell receptor beta chains from one sample sequenced in a study of T cells in Graves' hyperthyroidism and ophthalmopathy. The CDR3 regions of TCR beta were amplified from RNA transcripts. Initially, a first-round RT-PCR of the TCR CDR3 employed the HTBI primer set. TCRdb passed the multiplex PCR reads through MiXCR, listing each CDR3 protein once. The sample lists fewer than 800,000 distinct CDR3 sequences, 15% to 20% occurring once. Sequencing was carried out using blood. Receptors originate from a man between 18 and 35 years old with Graves' hyperthyroidism.

The chain is built from TRBV2 and TRBJ1-3; TRBD1 is a possible D gene (6 bases). Germline-derived CDR1 and CDR2 are SNHLY and FYNNEI. The CDR3 totals 13 residues. V lost 5 bases, J lost 15 bases, and 20 bases lay in between. DNA of the CDR3: TGTGCCAGCAGTCTTCAGGGGTTTCAGAGTCAATATTTT. Its translation is CASSLQGFQSQYF.

This clonotype was seen ten or more times. V and J are TRBV20-1 and TRBJ2-7; 11 bases are a match to TRBD2. The CDR3 contains 16 residues. Germline CDR1 is DFQATT and CDR2 is SNEGSKA (reference sequence). With 6 bases clipped from V and 5 bases from J, the junction kept 15 bases outside the gene matches. The CDR3 DNA follows: TGCAGTGCGCACGACCCTTGGACTAGCGGGTGGAACGAGCAGTACTTC. As protein: CSAHDPWTSGWNEQYF.

This clonotype was found many times. J is TRBJ2-5 and V is TRBV12-3 or TRBV12-4, with 11 bases that match TRBD2. After removal of 7 bases from V and 4 bases from J, the junction contained 5 bases not matched to a gene. The CDR3 has 14 residues. The CDR3 DNA reads TGTGCCAGCAACGGCCTAGCGGGAGGAGAGACCCAGTACTTC. This translates into CASNGLAGGETQYF.

Of note for this clonotype: It may be a read error: a sequence one base away is much more abundant. This rearrangement joins TRBV7-8 to TRBJ2-3, with D possibly TRBD2 on 5 matching bases. Germline CDR1 SGHVS, CDR2 FQNEAQ. The CDR3 length is 12 residues. The CDR3 here is CAGSEGTDTQYF. The DNA of the CDR3 is TGTGCCGGCAGTGAGGGCACCGATACGCAGTATTTT. Drawing the rest from reference TRBV7-8 and TRBJ2-3, the complete variable domain is GAGVSQSPRYKVAKRGQDVALRCDPISGHVSLFWYQQALGQGPEFLTYFQNEAQLDKSGLPSDRFFAERPEGSVSTLKIQRTQQEDSAVYLCAGSEGTDTQYFGPGTRLTVL.

The gene calls are TRBV27 and TRBJ1-5; 8 positions agree with TRBD1. Germline assignment: CDR1 MNHEY and CDR2 SMNVEV (reference sequence). There are 18 residues in the CDR3. The J segment lost 1 base and the V segment lost 5 bases, leaving 13 bases of the junction unmatched. The DNA for the CDR3 is TGTGCCAGCAGTAGACTATACAGGGGGGGTAGGAGCAATCAGCCCCAGCATTTT. This translates into CASSRLYRGGRSNQPQHF.

This clonotype has at least ten counts. The V gene is TRBV6-2 or TRBV6-3, the J gene TRBJ2-7; a weak D match, TRBD2 (6 bases). CDR3 length equals 15 residues. V was pared by 4 bases and J by 0 bases, with 13 bases between. Per the germline V gene, CDR1 is MNHEY and CDR2 is SVGEGT. The CDR3 spells CASSSTGTYSYEQYF. The CDR3 region has the DNA TGTGCCAGCAGTTCAACCGGGACTTACTCCTACGAGCAGTACTTC.

This clonotype was counted many times. This chain links TRBV16 with TRBJ1-2, with D unresolved. The CDR3 loop spans 16 amino acids. Germline loops: CDR1 KGHSY, CDR2 FQNENV. Trimming left V 1 base short and J 0 bases short, with 12 bases between. CDR3 in DNA: TGTGCCAGCAGCCAATTTTGGCAGGCCTCTAACTATGGCTACACCTTC. It specifies CASSQFWQASNYGYTF.

The J gene is TRBJ2-3, the V gene TRBV7-2; no reliable D call. This CDR3 spans 16 amino acids. Germline CDR1 and CDR2: SGHTA and FQGNSA. Deletions cut 5 bases from V and 1 base from J, with 16 bases between. As DNA, the CDR3 is TGTGCCAGCAGCCCTAACAAGGGTCCCCGCACAGATACGCAGTATTTT. Encoded protein: CASSPNKGPRTDTQYF. The full variable domain, completed using reference TRBV7-2 and TRBJ2-3, is GAGVSQSPSNKVTEKGKDVELRCDPISGHTALYWYRQSLGQGLEFLIYFQGNSAPDKSGLPSDRFSAERTGGSVSTLTIQRTQQEDSAVYLCASSPNKGPRTDTQYFGPGTRLTVL.